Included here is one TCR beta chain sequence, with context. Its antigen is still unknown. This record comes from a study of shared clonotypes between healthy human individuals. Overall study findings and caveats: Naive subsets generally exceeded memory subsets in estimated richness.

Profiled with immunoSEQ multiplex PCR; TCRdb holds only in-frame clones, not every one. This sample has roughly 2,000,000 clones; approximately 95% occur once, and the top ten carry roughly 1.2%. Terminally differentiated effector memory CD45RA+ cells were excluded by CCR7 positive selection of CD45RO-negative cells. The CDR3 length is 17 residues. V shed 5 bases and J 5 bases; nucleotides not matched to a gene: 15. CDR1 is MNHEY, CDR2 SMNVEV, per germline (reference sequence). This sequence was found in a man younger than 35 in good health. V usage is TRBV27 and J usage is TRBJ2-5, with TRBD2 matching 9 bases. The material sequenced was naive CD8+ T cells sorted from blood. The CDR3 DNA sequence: TGTGCCAGCAGTACACCCTACGGGGCTAGCGGGACGGAGACCCAGTACTTC. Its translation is CASSTPYGASGTETQYF.